This T cell receptor beta chain was obtained from a study of T cell repertoires in ileal Crohn's disease. This clone was detected once. Its target is not known. TCRB immunosequencing input was roughly 490 nanograms of biopsy DNA per sample. Using immunoSEQ multiplex PCR, the repertoire was profiled, and TCRdb retains in-frame clones only, with some absent. The sample comprises 5,000 to 6,500 clones, roughly 88% of which are singletons, and 9.7% rests with the top ten. Trimming left V 3 bases short and J 3 bases short, with 12 bases between. This CDR3 spans 14 amino acids. Germline assignment: CDR1 SNHLY and CDR2 FYNNEI. Study-wide results and limits: Active smokers at surgery had more clonal expansions than non-smokers. Compared with CD4 T cells, sorted CD8 cells carried more expanded clones. Endoscopic recurrence occurred in every patient whose clonality exceeded 26.8%.

The sequence was collected from an adult with Crohn's disease. The chain has TRBV2 and TRBJ2-7; possibly TRBD1 for D (5 bases). Specimen: ileal tissue. The CDR3 DNA reads as TGTGCCAGCAGTGATCAGGGTAACGGCTACGAGCAGTACTTC. Translated: CASSDQGNGYEQYF.